A single sample gave rise to the 30 T cell receptor beta chains below, sequenced in a study of tumor-infiltrating lymphocytes in primary liver carcinoma. From approximately 500 ng total RNA, TCR beta cDNA was generated with a primer in the constant region. Employing slightly modified ARM-PCR, three nested multiplex PCR rounds were run, and these gave rise to the TCR beta libraries. Forward primers for TRBV1-TRBV30 and a C-beta reverse primer served the first two PCR rounds, at roughly 10 cycles each. TCRdb called the multiplex PCR reads again in MiXCR, with one record for every CDR3 protein. The table shows 180,000 or so distinct CDR3 sequences, with 50% to 75% occurring only once. Unsorted whole blood yielded blood RNA, and germline DNA was extracted as well. Sample: peripheral blood. Receptor source: a man in his forties with primary liver carcinoma and hepatitis B virus infection.

The chain is built from TRBV28 and TRBJ2-3; a weak D match, TRBD1 (5 bases). The germline V and J ends were trimmed by 4 bases and 1 base, with 9 bases remaining between them. Germline V gene data show CDR1 as MDHEN and CDR2 as SYDVKM. This CDR3 region has 14 residues. The CDR3 nucleotides read TGTGCCAGCAGTTCCCCAGGGCGCACAGATACGCAGTATTTT. This sequence encodes CASSSPGRTDTQYF.

As concerns this clonotype: Relative to the germline gene, one junction end is altered; a read error may explain this. The V call is TRBV12-3 or TRBV12-4, the J call TRBJ2-1; 8 bases map to TRBD1. This CDR3 contains 15 residues. CDR3 bases: TGTGCCAGCAGTCCCAGGACAGGGATGAACAATGAGGAGTTCTTC. Its translation is CASSPRTGMNNEEFF.

This clonotype was seen more than once but under ten times. This chain connects TRBV6-5 to TRBJ2-3; maybe TRBD2 (5 bases). The CDR3 totals 12 residues. V was clipped by 7 bases and J by 8 bases, with 13 bases between them. Germline CDR1 and CDR2: MNHEY and SVGAGI. CDR3 coding DNA: TGTGCCAGCACCCAGACTACCGGTACGCAGTATTTT. It translates to CASTQTTGTQYF.

Note on this clonotype: Germline and junction disagree at one end, which may indicate a read error. The rearrangement links TRBV11-2 to TRBJ2-1; D is undetermined. The V gene's germline CDR1 is SGHAT and CDR2 FQNNGV. The CDR3 loop spans 13 amino acids. For the CDR3, the DNA is TGTGCCAGCAGCTCAGGAACGTACAATGAACAGTTCTTC. Residues: CASSSGTYNEQFF.

The chain joins TRBV5-1 to TRBJ2-1, with D perhaps matching TRBD2 (5 bases). In germline, CDR1 is SGHRS, CDR2 YFSETQ. V lost 3 bases and J 8 bases, leaving 18 bases between the germline ends. This CDR3 contains 15 residues. The CDR3 DNA sequence: TGCGCCAGCAGCTCAACTATAATTGGAGGCCATGAGCAGTTCTTC. Translated, it gives CASSSTIIGGHEQFF.

About this clonotype itself: Just one base apart from a much larger clone, this may be a read error. The rearrangement uses TRBV11-2 and TRBJ2-2, with D possibly being TRBD2 (5 bases). V was cut by 2 bases and J by 3 bases, with 16 bases left in between. The germline V gene has CDR1 SGHAT and CDR2 FQNNGV. This CDR3 is built from 17 residues. The CDR3 DNA reads as TGTGCCAGCAGCTTAAGTGGAGTAGTGGGAGACACCGGGGAGCTGTTTTTT. Protein product: CASSLSGVVGDTGELFF.

The CDR3 protein is CASRLDRVGGYTF. CDR3 nucleotide sequence: TGTGCCAGCAGGCTGGACAGGGTCGGTGGCTACACCTTC. The chain couples TRBV5-4 to TRBJ1-2; 8 nucleotides agree with TRBD1. V dropped 5 bases and J dropped 7; count of bases not matched to a gene: 7. Germline CDR1 and CDR2: SGHNT and YYREEE (reference sequence). The CDR3 spans 13 residues.

The gene calls are TRBV12-3 or TRBV12-4 and TRBJ2-7, with 8 bases identical to TRBD1. The CDR3 spans 15 residues. V lost 7 bases and J lost 1; bases outside the gene matches: 9. In DNA form, the CDR3 reads TGTGCCAGCATTCGTACAGGGGGGTTGTCCTACGAGCAGTACTTC. This encodes CASIRTGGLSYEQYF.

V and J are TRBV4-1 and TRBJ2-7; D is perhaps TRBD2 (6 bases). Germline CDR1 is MGHRA and CDR2 is YSYEKL. The CDR3 is 15 amino acids. Trimming removed 3 bases at V and 5 bases at J, with 17 bases between. CDR3 in amino acids: CASSQPGAGPHEQYF. DNA of the CDR3: TGCGCCAGCAGCCAGCCCGGGGCGGGGCCCCACGAGCAGTACTTC.

The table lists this clonotype with a few counts. The chain joins TRBV28 to TRBJ2-2, with D perhaps matching TRBD1 or TRBD2 (5 bases each). The CDR3 is 17 residues long. The V gene's germline CDR1 is MDHEN and CDR2 SYDVKM. Trimming cost V 6 bases and J 7 bases, with 24 bases left between them. CDR3 protein: CASSLPRGMSMGGELFF. Here the CDR3 DNA reads TGTGCCAGCAGCCTCCCCCGGGGCATGAGTATGGGCGGGGAGCTGTTTTTT.

V and J are TRBV25-1 and TRBJ2-7; 8 nucleotides agree with TRBD2. The CDR3 sequence is 17 residues long. V was clipped by 6 bases and J by 1 base; unmatched bases: 14. Germline V gene data show CDR1 as MGHDK and CDR2 as SYGVNS. The CDR3 nucleotides are TGTGCCAGCAGCGACCATCCCGTGGCGGGAGGTTCCTACGAGCAGTACTTC. It encodes CASSDHPVAGGSYEQYF.

The table lists this clonotype with many counts. J is TRBJ2-7 and V is TRBV11-2; no firm D call. Deletions cut 3 bases from V and 9 bases from J, with 15 bases between. CDR1 is SGHAT and CDR2 is FQNNGV in the germline V gene. The CDR3 length is 13 residues. CDR3 sequence reads: CASSFGDFAPQYF. In DNA form, the CDR3 reads TGTGCCAGCAGCTTCGGTGACTTTGCTCCGCAGTACTTC.

The chain combines TRBV5-1 with TRBJ2-5; no firm D call. Germline V gene lookup returns CDR1 SGHRS and CDR2 YFSETQ. This CDR3 comprises 15 residues. The germline V and J ends were trimmed by 3 bases and 2 bases, with 14 bases remaining between them. The CDR3 bases are TGCGCCAGCAGCTCCTTTCTGGCGGCACAAGAGACCCAGTACTTC. Its protein product is CASSSFLAAQETQYF.

As to this clonotype: A much more abundant neighbour one base away suggests this may be a read error. The rearrangement joins TRBV29-1 to TRBJ1-4; 9 positions agree with TRBD1. Germline CDR1 and CDR2: SQVTM and ANQGSEA. V shed 7 bases and J 8 bases; nucleotides not matched to a gene: 8. The CDR3 extends over 13 amino acids. In DNA form, the CDR3 reads TGCAGCGGGGGACAGGGAGGGCAAGAAAAACTGTTTTTT. Protein sequence: CSGGQGGQEKLFF.

With regard to this clonotype: At one end the junction does not follow the germline gene, possibly because of a read error. The V gene is TRBV11-2, the J gene TRBJ2-7; TRBD1 aligns across 9 bases. The CDR3 covers 17 residues. Germline CDR1 SGHAT, CDR2 FQNNGV. CDR3 coding DNA: TGTGCCAGCAGCTTAAGTATTTGGACAGGGGATATGTACGAGCACTACTTC. This gives the protein CASSLSIWTGDMYEHYF. Combining the CDR3 with reference TRBV11-2 and TRBJ2-7 gives the whole variable domain EAGVAQSPRYKIIEKRQSVAFWCNPISGHATLYWYQQILGQGPKLLIQFQNNGVVDDSQLPKDRFSAERLKGVDSTLKIQPAKLEDSAVYLCASSLSIWTGDMYEHYFGPGTRLTVT.

The rearrangement uses TRBV11-2 and TRBJ2-7; D gene unclear. CDR1 is SGHAT, CDR2 FQNNGV, per germline. This CDR3 comprises 13 residues. Trimming shortened V by 2 bases and J by 11 bases, and 16 bases separated the two germline ends. The CDR3 nucleotides read TGTGCCAGCAGCTTATTCGGTGTGAAAGAGGAGTACTTC. Translation: CASSLFGVKEEYF.

Comment on this clonotype: A junction end diverges from the germline sequence, so it may reflect a read error. The chain joins TRBV11-2 to TRBJ2-3; the D is unclear. The CDR3 loop spans 13 amino acids. From germline, CDR1 is SGHAT and CDR2 FQNNGV. The CDR3 reads CASGLILGDTQYF. In DNA, the CDR3 is TGTGCCAGCGGCTTGATCCTAGGAGATACGCAGTATTTT.

This clonotype appeared a few times. The genes are TRBV4-1 and TRBJ1-5, with D maybe TRBD1 (5 bases). V dropped 5 bases and J dropped 6 bases, with 11 bases sitting between them. The CDR3 is 13 amino acids. Germline-derived CDR1 and CDR2 are MGHRA and YSYEKL. The CDR3 spells CASSTQGGQPQHF. The CDR3 DNA reads TGCGCCAGCAGCACCCAGGGTGGTCAGCCCCAGCATTTT.

This chain joins TRBV4-1 and TRBJ2-7; TRBD1 aligns across 7 bases. Germline lookup yields CDR1 MGHRA and CDR2 YSYEKL. V lost 4 bases to trimming and J lost 4 bases; unmatched junction nucleotides: 13. There are 16 residues in the CDR3. The CDR3: CASSPTLTGTRYEQYF. CDR3 in DNA: TGCGCCAGCAGCCCGACCTTGACAGGGACAAGATACGAGCAGTACTTC.

The V call is TRBV11-2, the J call TRBJ2-5; D is undetermined. The CDR3 runs to 15 residues. V was cut by 6 bases and J by 4 bases, with 18 bases left in between. CDR1 and CDR2 (germline): SGHAT, FQNNGV. The CDR3 spells CASSRGSSVTETQYF. CDR3 coding DNA: TGTGCCAGCAGTCGTGGCAGTTCAGTTACAGAGACCCAGTACTTC. Variable domain in full (rest from reference TRBV11-2 and TRBJ2-5): EAGVAQSPRYKIIEKRQSVAFWCNPISGHATLYWYQQILGQGPKLLIQFQNNGVVDDSQLPKDRFSAERLKGVDSTLKIQPAKLEDSAVYLCASSRGSSVTETQYFGPGTRLLVL.

There are a few counts of this clonotype. V gene TRBV30 combines with J gene TRBJ2-2; D possibly uses TRBD1 or TRBD2 (6 bases each). V lost 5 bases, J lost 4 bases, and 14 bases lay in between. The CDR3 length is 14 residues. The germline CDR1 and CDR2 sequences are GTSNPN and SVGIG (reference sequence). The CDR3 protein is CAWGAGHSTGELFF. The CDR3 DNA reads TGTGCCTGGGGGGCGGGACACTCCACCGGGGAGCTGTTTTTT. Based on the CDR3 plus reference TRBV30 and TRBJ2-2, the full variable domain is SQTIHQWPATLVQPVGSPLSLECTVEGTSNPNLYWYRQAAGRGLQLLFYSVGIGQISSEVPQNLSASRPQDRQFILSSKKLLLSDSGFYLCAWGAGHSTGELFFGEGSRLTVL.

The count of this clonotype is one. The chain employs TRBV6-6 and TRBJ2-4, with 7 bases aligning to TRBD2. J gave up 9 bases and V 0 bases, and 8 bases lay outside the gene matches. The CDR3 length is 15 residues. The germline gives CDR1 MNHNY, CDR2 SVGAGI (reference sequence). CDR3 loop: CASSYSRLAGSIQYF. CDR3 coding DNA: TGTGCCAGCAGTTACTCCCGACTAGCTGGCTCCATTCAGTACTTC.

This clonotype turned up a few times. V and J are TRBV6-1 and TRBJ2-7, with TRBD1 as a possible D gene (6 bases). The CDR3 runs to 13 residues. Trimming left V 8 bases short and J 3 bases short, with 14 bases between. Germline CDR1 and CDR2: MNHNS and SASEGT. Written as DNA, the CDR3 is TGTGCCAGCTGTTGGGACACTCGCTACGAGCAGTACTTC. This encodes CASCWDTRYEQYF.

The V gene is TRBV7-9, the J gene TRBJ2-1; TRBD2 might be the D (6 bases). CDR3 length: 13 residues. Germline assignment: CDR1 SEHNR and CDR2 FQNEAQ (reference sequence). The V end was cut by 6 bases, the J end by 3 bases, with 9 bases between. CDR3 sequence: CASSSTSYNEQFF. CDR3 sequence (DNA): TGTGCCAGCAGTTCGACTAGCTACAATGAGCAGTTCTTC.

Concerning this clonotype itself: One end of the junction varies from germline; a read error may be responsible. The chain employs TRBV7-8 and TRBJ2-3; possible D gene TRBD2, 5 bases. The CDR3 is 14 amino acids. Germline CDR1 SGHVS, CDR2 FQNEAQ. The CDR3 nucleotides read TGTGCCAGCACTACGGGCAGACTAACAGATAAGCAGTATTTT. Translating it yields CASTTGRLTDKQYF.

The rearrangement uses TRBV11-2 and TRBJ2-7; no firm D call. The length of the CDR3 is 14 residues. Germline V gene sequence: CDR1 SGHAT, CDR2 FQNNGV. With 9 bases removed from V and 3 bases from J, the gap between germline ends came to 18 bases. The CDR3 sequence is CASSLRDGFYEQYF. The CDR3 bases are TGTGCCAGTAGCCTCCGCGACGGATTCTACGAGCAGTACTTC.

V usage is TRBV6-5 and J usage is TRBJ2-5; D not certain. The V end was cut by 6 bases, the J end by 0 bases, with 8 bases between. The CDR3 runs 13 residues. Germline loops: CDR1 MNHEY, CDR2 SVGAGI. CDR3 protein: CASRTRYQETQYF. The DNA of the CDR3 is TGTGCCAGCAGGACACGTTACCAAGAGACCCAGTACTTC.

As regards this clonotype: The conserved phenylalanine or tryptophan is not found at the CDR3 terminus, so this likely reflects a read error. The gene calls are TRBV11-2 and TRBJ2-7; D is possibly TRBD1 or TRBD2 (7 bases each). Germline V CDR1 and CDR2: SGHAT, FQNNGV. Trimming shortened V by 4 bases and J by 5 bases, and 12 bases separated the two germline ends. The CDR3 is made up of 13 amino acids. CDR3 amino acids: CASSWGGQNEQYS. The CDR3 DNA follows: TGTGCCAGCAGCTGGGGGGGACAGAACGAGCAGTACTCC.

About this clonotype: No conserved phenylalanine or tryptophan ends this CDR3, so it is likely a read error. The chain is built from TRBV11-2 and TRBJ2-1, with D tentatively TRBD1 (5 bases). Trimming left V 8 bases short and J 6 bases short, with 17 bases between. The CDR3 is 14 residues long. CDR1 and CDR2 from the germline V gene are SGHAT and FQNNGV. The CDR3 reads CASSNRQGRNEQFL. CDR3 bases: TGTGCCAGCTCCAACCGGCAGGGCCGCAATGAGCAGTTCCTC.

This clonotype showed up just a few times. The chain uses TRBV6-1 and TRBJ2-1; D may match TRBD1 or TRBD2 (7 bases each). Germline assignment: CDR1 MNHNS and CDR2 SASEGT. The CDR3 spans 15 residues. Between the trimmed V and J ends, which lost 6 bases and 1 base, there was a span of 13 bases. The CDR3 DNA reads TGTGCCAGCAGCGCTCAGGGGGGGTCCTACAATGAGCAGTTCTTC. Translating it yields CASSAQGGSYNEQFF.